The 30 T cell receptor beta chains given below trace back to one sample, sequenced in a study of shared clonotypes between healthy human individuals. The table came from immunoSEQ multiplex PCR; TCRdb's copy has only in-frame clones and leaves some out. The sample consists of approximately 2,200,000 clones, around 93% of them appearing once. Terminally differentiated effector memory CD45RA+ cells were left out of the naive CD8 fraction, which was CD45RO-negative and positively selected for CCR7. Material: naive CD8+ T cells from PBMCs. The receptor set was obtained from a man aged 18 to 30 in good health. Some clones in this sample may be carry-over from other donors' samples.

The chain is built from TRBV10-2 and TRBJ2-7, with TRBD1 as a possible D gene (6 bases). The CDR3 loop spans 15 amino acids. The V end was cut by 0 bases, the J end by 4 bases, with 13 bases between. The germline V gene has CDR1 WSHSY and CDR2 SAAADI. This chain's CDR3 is CASSESRGRGYEQYF. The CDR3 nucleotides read TGCGCCAGCAGTGAGTCAAGGGGCAGGGGTTACGAGCAGTACTTC.

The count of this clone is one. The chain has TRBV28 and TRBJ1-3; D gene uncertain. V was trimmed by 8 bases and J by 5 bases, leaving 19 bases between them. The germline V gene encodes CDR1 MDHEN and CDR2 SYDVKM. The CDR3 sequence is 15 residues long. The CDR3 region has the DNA TGTGCCAGCGTTCCAATTCCCGTAATGAGAAACACCATATATTTT. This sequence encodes CASVPIPVMRNTIYF. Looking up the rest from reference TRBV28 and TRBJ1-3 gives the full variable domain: DVKVTQSSRYLVKRTGEKVFLECVQDMDHENMFWYRQDPGLGLRLIYFSYDVKMKEKGDIPEGYSVSREKKERFSLILESASTNQTSMYLCASVPIPVMRNTIYFGEGSWLTVV.

CDR3 DNA: TGCGCCAGCAGCGATCCCGGGCTTCGGCTCGAGCAGTACTTC. It is translated as CASSDPGLRLEQYF. The chain employs TRBV5-1 and TRBJ2-7, with no clear D. V was pared by 4 bases and J by 6 bases, with 17 bases between. Per the germline V gene, CDR1 is SGHRS and CDR2 is YFSETQ. This CDR3 contains 14 residues.

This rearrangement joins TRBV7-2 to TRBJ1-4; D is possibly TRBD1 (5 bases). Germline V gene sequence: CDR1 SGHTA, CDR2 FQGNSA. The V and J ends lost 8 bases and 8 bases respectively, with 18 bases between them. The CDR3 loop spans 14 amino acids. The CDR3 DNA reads TGTGCCAGCCGCCCGGGACGGGAGGGAGAAAAACTGTTTTTT. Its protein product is CASRPGREGEKLFF.

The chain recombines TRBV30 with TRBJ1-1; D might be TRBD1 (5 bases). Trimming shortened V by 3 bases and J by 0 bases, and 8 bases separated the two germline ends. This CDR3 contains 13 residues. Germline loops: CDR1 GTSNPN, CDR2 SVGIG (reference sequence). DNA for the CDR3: TGTGCCTGGAGGGAGACAGTGAACACTGAAGCTTTCTTT. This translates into CAWRETVNTEAFF.

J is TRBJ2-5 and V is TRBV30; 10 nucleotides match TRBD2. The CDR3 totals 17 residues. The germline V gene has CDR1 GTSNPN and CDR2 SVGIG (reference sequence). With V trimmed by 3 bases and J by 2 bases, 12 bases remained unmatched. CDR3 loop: CAWSPRDILAGQETQYF. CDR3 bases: TGTGCCTGGAGCCCTCGGGACATACTAGCGGGGCAAGAGACCCAGTACTTC.

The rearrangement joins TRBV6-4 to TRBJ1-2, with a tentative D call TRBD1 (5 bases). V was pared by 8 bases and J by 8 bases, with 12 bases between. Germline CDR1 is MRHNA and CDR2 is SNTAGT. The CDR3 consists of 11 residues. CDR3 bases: TGTGCCAGCCCTGGACACGAAGGCTACACCTTC. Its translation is CASPGHEGYTF.

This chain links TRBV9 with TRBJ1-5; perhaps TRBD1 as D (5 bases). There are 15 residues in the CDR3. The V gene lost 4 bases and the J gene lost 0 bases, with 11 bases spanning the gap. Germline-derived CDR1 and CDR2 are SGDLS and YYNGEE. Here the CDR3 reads CASSPGGDSNQPQHF. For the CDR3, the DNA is TGTGCCAGCAGCCCCGGGGGGGATAGCAATCAGCCCCAGCATTTT.

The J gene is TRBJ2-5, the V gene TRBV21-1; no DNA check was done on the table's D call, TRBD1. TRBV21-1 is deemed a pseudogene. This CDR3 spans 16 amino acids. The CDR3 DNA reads TGTGCCAGCAGCAAAGGTTGGACAGGATTTGGGGAGACCCAGTACTTC. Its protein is CASSKGWTGFGETQYF.

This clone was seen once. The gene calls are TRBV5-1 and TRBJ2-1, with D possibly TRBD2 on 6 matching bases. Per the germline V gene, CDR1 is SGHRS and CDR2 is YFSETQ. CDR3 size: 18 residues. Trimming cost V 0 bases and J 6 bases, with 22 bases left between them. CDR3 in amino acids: CASSLAVPGTQSSNEQFF. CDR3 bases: TGCGCCAGCAGCTTGGCCGTTCCCGGGACTCAGTCGTCCAATGAGCAGTTCTTC.

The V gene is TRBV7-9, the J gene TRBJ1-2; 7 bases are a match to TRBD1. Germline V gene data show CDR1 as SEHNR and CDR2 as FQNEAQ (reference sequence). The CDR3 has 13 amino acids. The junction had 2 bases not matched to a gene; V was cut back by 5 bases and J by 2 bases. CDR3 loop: CASSMTGNYGYTF. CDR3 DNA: TGTGCCAGCAGCATGACAGGGAACTATGGCTACACCTTC.

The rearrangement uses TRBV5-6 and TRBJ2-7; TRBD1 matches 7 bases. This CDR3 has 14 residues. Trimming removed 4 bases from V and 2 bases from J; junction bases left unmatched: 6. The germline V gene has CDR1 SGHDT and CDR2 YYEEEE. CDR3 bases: TGTGCCAGCAGCCAAAGACAGGGACCCTACGAGCAGTACTTC. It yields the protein CASSQRQGPYEQYF.

The CDR3 is CASSYGYYNEQFF. DNA of the CDR3: TGTGCCAGCAGTTACGGCTACTACAATGAGCAGTTCTTC. The J gene is TRBJ2-1, the V gene TRBV6-6; D unclear. CDR1 and CDR2 (germline): MNHNY, SVGAGI (reference sequence). The CDR3 totals 13 residues. Trimming took off 2 bases at V and 3 bases at J, with 5 bases between the two ends.

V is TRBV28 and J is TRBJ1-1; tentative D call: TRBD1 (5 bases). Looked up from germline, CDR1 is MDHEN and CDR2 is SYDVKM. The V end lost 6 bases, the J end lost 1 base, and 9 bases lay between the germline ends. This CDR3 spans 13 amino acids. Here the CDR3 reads CASRPGTNTEAFF. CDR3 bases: TGTGCCAGCAGACCCGGGACGAACACTGAAGCTTTCTTT.

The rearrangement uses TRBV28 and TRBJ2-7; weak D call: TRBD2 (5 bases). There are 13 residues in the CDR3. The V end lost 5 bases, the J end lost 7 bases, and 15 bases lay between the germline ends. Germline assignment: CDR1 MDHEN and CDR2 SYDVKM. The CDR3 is CASSHRGPWEQYF. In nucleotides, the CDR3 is TGTGCCAGCAGTCACCGAGGGCCATGGGAGCAGTACTTC.

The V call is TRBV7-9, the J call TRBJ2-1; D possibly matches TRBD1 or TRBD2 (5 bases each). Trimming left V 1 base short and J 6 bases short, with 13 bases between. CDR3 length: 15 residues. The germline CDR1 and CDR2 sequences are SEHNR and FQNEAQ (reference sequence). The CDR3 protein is CASSLDIGAGNEQFF. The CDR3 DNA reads TGTGCCAGCAGCTTAGATATCGGGGCTGGCAATGAGCAGTTCTTC.

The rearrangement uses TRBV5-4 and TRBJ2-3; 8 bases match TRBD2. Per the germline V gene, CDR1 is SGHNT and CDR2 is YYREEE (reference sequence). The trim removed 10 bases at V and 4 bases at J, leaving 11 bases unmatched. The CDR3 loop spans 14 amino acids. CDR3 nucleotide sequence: TGTGCCGGGAAGACTAGCGCGCTACCAGATACGCAGTATTTT. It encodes CAGKTSALPDTQYF.

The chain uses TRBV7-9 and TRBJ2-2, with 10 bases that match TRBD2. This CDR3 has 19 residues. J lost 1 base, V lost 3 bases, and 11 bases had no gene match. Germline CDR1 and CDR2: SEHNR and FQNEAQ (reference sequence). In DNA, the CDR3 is TGTGCCAGCAGCTTTCCTCTAGCGGGAGCCGCGCAGAACACCGGGGAGCTGTTTTTT. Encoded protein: CASSFPLAGAAQNTGELFF.

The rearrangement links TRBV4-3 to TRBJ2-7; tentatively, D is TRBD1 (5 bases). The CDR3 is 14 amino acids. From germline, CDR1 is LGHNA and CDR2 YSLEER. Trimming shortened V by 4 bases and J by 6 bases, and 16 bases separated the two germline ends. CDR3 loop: CASSPSTVSSEQYF. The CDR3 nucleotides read TGCGCCAGCAGCCCTTCGACAGTCTCAAGCGAGCAGTACTTC.

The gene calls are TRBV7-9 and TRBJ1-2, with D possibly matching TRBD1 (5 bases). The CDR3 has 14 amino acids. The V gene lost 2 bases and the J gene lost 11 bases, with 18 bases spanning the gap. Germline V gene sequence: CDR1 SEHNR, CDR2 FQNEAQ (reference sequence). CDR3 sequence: CASSLSPGGEGYTF. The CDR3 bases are TGTGCCAGCAGCTTAAGTCCTGGGGGAGAGGGGTACACCTTC.

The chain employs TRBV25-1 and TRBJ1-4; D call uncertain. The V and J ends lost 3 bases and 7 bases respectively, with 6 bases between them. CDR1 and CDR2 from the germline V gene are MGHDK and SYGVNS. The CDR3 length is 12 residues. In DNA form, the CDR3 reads TGTGCCAGCAGTGATGGGAGTGAAAAACTGTTTTTT. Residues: CASSDGSEKLFF.

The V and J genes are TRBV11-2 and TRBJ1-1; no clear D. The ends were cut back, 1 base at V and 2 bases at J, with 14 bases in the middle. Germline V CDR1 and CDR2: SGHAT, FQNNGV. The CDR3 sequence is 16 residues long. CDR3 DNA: TGTGCCAGCAGCTTAGCGGGCCAGCATGAAAACACTGAAGCTTTCTTT. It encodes CASSLAGQHENTEAFF. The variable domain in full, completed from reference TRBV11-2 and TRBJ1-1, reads EAGVAQSPRYKIIEKRQSVAFWCNPISGHATLYWYQQILGQGPKLLIQFQNNGVVDDSQLPKDRFSAERLKGVDSTLKIQPAKLEDSAVYLCASSLAGQHENTEAFFGQGTRLTVV.

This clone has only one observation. CDR3 loop: CASEASGTSEQYF. The CDR3, as DNA: TGTGCCAGCGAGGCTAGCGGGACCTCCGAGCAGTACTTC. The J gene is TRBJ2-7, the V gene TRBV7-9, with 9 bases that match TRBD2. J was trimmed by 6 bases and V by 8 bases; bases with no gene match: 8. The CDR3 contains 13 residues. The germline CDR1 and CDR2 sequences are SEHNR and FQNEAQ (reference sequence).

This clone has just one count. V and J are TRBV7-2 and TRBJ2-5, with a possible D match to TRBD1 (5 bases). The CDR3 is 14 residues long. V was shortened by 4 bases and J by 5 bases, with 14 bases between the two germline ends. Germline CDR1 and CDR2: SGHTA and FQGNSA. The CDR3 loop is CASSSGSLGETQYF. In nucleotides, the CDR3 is TGTGCCAGCAGCTCAGGGTCCCTCGGGGAGACCCAGTACTTC.

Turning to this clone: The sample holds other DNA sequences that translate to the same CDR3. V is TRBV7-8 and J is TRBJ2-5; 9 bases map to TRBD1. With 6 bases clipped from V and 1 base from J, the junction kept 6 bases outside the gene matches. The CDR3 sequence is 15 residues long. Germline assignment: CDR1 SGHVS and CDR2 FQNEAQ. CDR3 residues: CASSSGTGRQETQYF. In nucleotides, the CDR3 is TGTGCCAGCAGTTCGGGGACAGGGCGCCAAGAGACCCAGTACTTC.

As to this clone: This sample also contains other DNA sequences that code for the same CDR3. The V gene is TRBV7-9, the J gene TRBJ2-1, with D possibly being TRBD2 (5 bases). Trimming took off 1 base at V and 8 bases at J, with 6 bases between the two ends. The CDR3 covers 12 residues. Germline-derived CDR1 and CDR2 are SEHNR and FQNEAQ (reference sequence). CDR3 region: CASSLGGHEQFF. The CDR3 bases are TGTGCCAGCAGCTTAGGAGGGCATGAGCAGTTCTTC.

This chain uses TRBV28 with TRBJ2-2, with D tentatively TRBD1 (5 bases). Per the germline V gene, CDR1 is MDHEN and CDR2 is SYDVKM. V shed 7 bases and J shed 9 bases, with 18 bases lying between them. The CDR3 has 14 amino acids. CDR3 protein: CASMKGRLGRELFF. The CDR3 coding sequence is TGTGCCAGCATGAAGGGGCGGCTTGGCCGGGAGCTGTTTTTT.

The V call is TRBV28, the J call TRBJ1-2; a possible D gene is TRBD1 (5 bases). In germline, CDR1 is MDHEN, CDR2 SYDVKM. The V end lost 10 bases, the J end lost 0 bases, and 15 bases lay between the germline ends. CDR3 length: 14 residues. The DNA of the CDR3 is TGTGCCACCATTAAGGGGATAGCTAACTATGGCTACACCTTC. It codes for CATIKGIANYGYTF.

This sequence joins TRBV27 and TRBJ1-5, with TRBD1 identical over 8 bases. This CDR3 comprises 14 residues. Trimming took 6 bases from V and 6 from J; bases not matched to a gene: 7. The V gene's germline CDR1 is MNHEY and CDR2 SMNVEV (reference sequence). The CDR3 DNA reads TGTGCCAGCAGCCTAGGGACAGGCCCTCAGCCCCAGCATTTT. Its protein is CASSLGTGPQPQHF.

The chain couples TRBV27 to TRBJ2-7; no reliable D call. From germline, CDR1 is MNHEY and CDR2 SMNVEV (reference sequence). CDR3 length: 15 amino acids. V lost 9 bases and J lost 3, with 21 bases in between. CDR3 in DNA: TGTGCCAGTACCGGACGGAGCGCGTCCCTCTACGAGCAGTACTTC. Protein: CASTGRSASLYEQYF.